The T cell receptor beta chain described here comes from a study of cytomegalovirus exposure and HLA in healthy donors. Overall study: The study placed around 80% of its approximately 360 genotyped donors in the Caucasian-associated ancestry cluster.

Both 60 Vbeta primers and 13 Jbeta primers went into the PCR. This table comes from immunoSEQ multiplex PCR, and its TCRdb copy is limited to in-frame clones, with some not included. This sample contains fewer than 110,000 clones. On this clone: The antigen is not known. At one of its ends the junction is not consistent with the germline gene, which may arise from a read error. Different DNA sequences within this sample yield the same CDR3.

The study, taken as a whole, reports: V- and J-gene trimming in TCR beta was tied to a missense DCLRE1C variant by an analysis performed later. Presence/absence results assume similar sequencing depth per donor, which may not hold.

The CDR3 consists of 16 residues. CDR1 is SGHRS and CDR2 is YFSETQ in the germline V gene. The TCR originated in a man in his forties or fifties in good health and CMV-seronegative. Input material: PBMCs. This chain joins TRBV5-1 and TRBJ1-5, with 7 bases matching TRBD1. The DNA for the CDR3 is TGTGCCAGCAGCTTGGGCAGGGGGAATAGCAATCAGCCCCAGCATTTT. It codes for CASSLGRGNSNQPQHF. The full variable domain, rest sourced from reference TRBV5-1 and TRBJ1-5, is KAGVTQTPRYLIKTRGQQVTLSCSPISGHRSVSWYQQTPGQGLQFLFEYFSETQRNKGNFPGRFSGRQFSNSRSEMNVSTLELGDSALYLCASSLGRGNSNQPQHFGDGTRLSIL.